Each of the 13 T cell receptor beta chains below was sequenced from the same sample in a study of cytomegalovirus exposure and HLA in healthy donors (dated by TCRdb to the late 2010s). Library method: the immunoSEQ multiplex PCR assay. TCRdb carries this immuneACCESS record with in-frame sequences only. Its versions omit some clonotypes, under half of them owing to an unresolved V gene in the studies checked, with the rest unexplained. Recorded for this sample are 95,000 to 120,000 clones; over 75% of them occurred a single time. Clones ranked in the top ten supply about 2.9% of the sample. Sequencing was performed on PBMCs. All receptors come from a woman between 18 and 29 years old in good health and CMV-seronegative.

The chain joins TRBV19 to TRBJ2-1; TRBD1 might be the D (6 bases). The CDR3 spans 15 residues. Germline values: CDR1 LNHDA, CDR2 SQIVND (reference sequence). Deletions cut 3 bases from V and 6 bases from J, with 15 bases between. In nucleotides, the CDR3 is TGTGCCAGTAGTATTAGTTGGACAGTCGGCAATGAGCAGTTCTTC. Amino acids: CASSISWTVGNEQFF.

The chain recombines TRBV5-6 with TRBJ2-1; 8 positions agree with TRBD1. The CDR3 extends over 14 amino acids. V shed 2 bases, J shed 6 bases, and the junction held 4 bases outside the gene matches. Germline loops: CDR1 SGHDT, CDR2 YYEEEE. The CDR3 bases are TGTGCCAGCAGCTTAACAGGGGGGAGCAATGAGCAGTTCTTC. Protein: CASSLTGGSNEQFF.

The chain recombines TRBV28 with TRBJ2-1; unclear D gene. Trimming removed 1 base at V and 8 bases at J, with 9 bases between. CDR3 length: 13 amino acids. Germline CDR1 MDHEN, CDR2 SYDVKM. As DNA, the CDR3 is TGTGCCAGCAGTTTATTCCCGAGCCATGAGCAGTTCTTC. Its translation: CASSLFPSHEQFF.

This chain joins TRBV19 and TRBJ2-2; D is unclear. Germline V gene data show CDR1 as LNHDA and CDR2 as SQIVND (reference sequence). This CDR3 spans 14 amino acids. The V end was cut by 11 bases, the J end by 0 bases, with 13 bases between. The CDR3 loop reads CASKRLANTGELFF. The CDR3 nucleotides are TGTGCCTCCAAGAGATTGGCGAACACCGGGGAGCTGTTTTTT.

This chain joins TRBV2 and TRBJ2-1, with 8 positions matching TRBD1. Germline V gives CDR1 SNHLY, CDR2 FYNNEI. The CDR3 has 16 amino acids. V was clipped by 6 bases and J by 0 bases; unmatched bases: 7. The CDR3 here is CASRTGQGHSYNEQFF. CDR3 bases: TGTGCCAGCAGGACAGGACAGGGACACTCCTACAATGAGCAGTTCTTC.

V is TRBV11-2 and J is TRBJ1-1; no clear D gene. V gave up 7 bases and J gave up 10 bases, with 19 bases separating them. This CDR3 is 13 amino acids long. CDR1 is SGHAT, CDR2 FQNNGV, per germline. In DNA form, the CDR3 reads TGTGCCAGCACGCTCAAGTTGGAGGGCGCAGCTTTCTTT. Amino acids: CASTLKLEGAAFF.

The chain joins TRBV6-6 to TRBJ1-1; no reliable D call. CDR1 MNHNY and CDR2 SVGAGI come from the germline V gene (reference sequence). This CDR3 is built from 13 residues. Trimming removed 2 bases from V and 5 bases from J, with 9 bases in between. CDR3 sequence (DNA): TGTGCCAGCAGTTACATTCGGGATACTGAAGCTTTCTTT. As protein: CASSYIRDTEAFF.

The V gene is TRBV7-6, the J gene TRBJ1-2; TRBD1 is a possible D gene (5 bases). The CDR3 is 17 amino acids. Germline assignment: CDR1 SGHVS and CDR2 FNYEAQ. Trimming shortened V by 5 bases and J by 0 bases, and 19 bases separated the two germline ends. The CDR3 reads CASSPPPGNGANYGYTF. Written as DNA, the CDR3 is TGTGCCAGCAGCCCACCTCCAGGGAATGGAGCTAACTATGGCTACACCTTC.

This chain links TRBV29-1 with TRBJ1-2; the match to TRBD1 covers 8 bases. The CDR3 sequence is 13 residues long. The germline gives CDR1 SQVTM, CDR2 ANQGSEA. Losses at the gene ends were 4 bases for V and 7 bases for J; bases not matched to a gene: 8. For the CDR3, the DNA is TGCAGCGTTGCGGAGCAGGGGGCCGGTGGCTACACCTTC. The encoded protein is CSVAEQGAGGYTF.

The CDR3 loop is CASSLDMAGANVLTF. In DNA, the CDR3 is TGTGCCAGTAGCCTCGACATGGCTGGGGCCAACGTCCTGACTTTC. The gene calls are TRBV19 and TRBJ2-6; D uncertain. Germline V gives CDR1 LNHDA, CDR2 SQIVND (reference sequence). CDR3 length: 15 amino acids. Trimming took 6 bases from V and 2 from J, leaving 11 bases between them.

V and J are TRBV4-2 and TRBJ1-4, with 7 positions matching TRBD1. There are 17 residues in the CDR3. Germline CDR1 LGHNA, CDR2 YNFKEQ. V shed 4 bases and J 2 bases; nucleotides not matched to a gene: 10. CDR3 DNA sequence: TGTGCCAGCAGCCCATCCCCAGGGGACAGTACTAATGAAAAACTGTTTTTT. It encodes CASSPSPGDSTNEKLFF.

The rearrangement joins TRBV6-6 to TRBJ1-5, with D perhaps matching TRBD1 (6 bases). CDR1 is MNHNY and CDR2 is SVGAGI in the germline V gene (reference sequence). V lost 2 bases to trimming and J lost 4 bases, with 9 bases between them. CDR3 length: 14 amino acids. This chain's CDR3 is CASSYQGKNQPQHF. The CDR3 coding sequence is TGTGCCAGCAGTTACCAGGGGAAGAATCAGCCCCAGCATTTT.

The chain is built from TRBV10-3 and TRBJ2-5; 8 bases align to TRBD1. This CDR3 region has 12 residues. J was trimmed by 3 bases and V by 10 bases; bases with no gene match: 4. Germline loops: CDR1 ENHRY, CDR2 SYGVKD. The CDR3 nucleotides are TGTGCCACCAAGGGACAGGAAGAGACCCAGTACTTC. Protein product: CATKGQEETQYF.